Sequencing of this TCR beta chain was carried out in a study of CD8 T cells in ankylosing spondylitis. The CDR3 spans 17 residues. V was trimmed by 4 bases and J by 4 bases, leaving 20 bases between them. The germline gives CDR1 SGHRS, CDR2 YFSETQ. This clonotype has at least ten counts. Its antigen is still unknown. Overall study findings and caveats: Reported data indicate significant enrichment of disease-linked clones within matched ankylosing spondylitis synovial fluid.

Making use of molecular barcodes, quantitative 5'-RACE generated TCR beta libraries. MiXCR, applied by TCRdb to the 5' RACE reads, yields one record per CDR3 protein. The table shows 150,000 to 200,000 distinct CDR3 sequences, with around 16% occurring only once. Sequencing was performed on blood, either unsorted or a sorted T cell fraction (not recorded which). This receptor was taken from a male donor with ankylosing spondylitis or in good health (not recorded which). The rearrangement uses TRBV5-1 and TRBJ2-2; maybe TRBD1 (6 bases). Here the CDR3 reads CASSTGTTRYSTGELFF. The CDR3 nucleotides read TGCGCCAGCAGCACCGGGACAACTCGCTACTCCACCGGGGAGCTGTTTTTT.